This paragraph covers one TCR beta chain sequence. Its specificity is unknown. TCR beta sequences were obtained from blood CD8+ and CD4+ T cells. Controls were drawn from healthy donors and were matched for age and sex. In contrast to the negatively isolated CD8+ and CD4+ T cells, TEMRA cells were FACS-enriched. This record belongs to a study of CD8 T cells in Susac syndrome. Germline V gene data show CDR1 as SGHRS and CDR2 as YFSETQ. The V gene lost 4 bases and the J gene lost 5 bases, with 15 bases spanning the gap. The CDR3 loop spans 15 amino acids. The study, taken as a whole, reports: The study recognized that its TCR sequencing and HLA analysis covered a relatively small number of individuals.

After extraction with the RNeasy kit, roughly 0.5 to 1 ug of the RNA was reverse transcribed using random hexamers. TCRdb used MiXCR to reprocess the immunoSEQ multiplex PCR reads, holding one entry per CDR3 protein. The table shows over 100,000 distinct CDR3 sequences, with about 95% occurring only once. The chain carries TRBV5-1 and TRBJ1-4, with TRBD1 as a possible D gene (6 bases). This clonotype was sampled from a human donor in good health. What was sequenced was CD4+ T cells from PBMCs. CDR3 loop: CASSGTDSRNEKLFF. The CDR3 coding sequence is TGCGCCAGCAGCGGGACGGACAGCAGGAATGAAAAACTGTTTTTT.